The TCR beta chain under discussion was sequenced for a study of blood T cell repertoires in COVID-19. This CDR3 is built from 15 residues. Trimming stripped 6 bases from V and 3 bases from J, with 18 bases between. Germline V gives CDR1 SGDLS, CDR2 YYNGEE. Measured with immunoSEQ multiplex PCR; TCRdb has only the in-frame clones, and not every one. The table lists 280,000 or so clones, roughly 90% of them singletons, with roughly 9% in the top ten. The sequenced sample consisted of peripheral blood. The source of this sequence is a man aged 18 to 29 with active or convalescent COVID-19. The chain links TRBV9 to TRBJ1-1; TRBD1 might be the D (6 bases). CDR3 sequence reads: CASNPGDRLDTEAFF. CDR3 coding DNA: TGTGCCAGCAACCCAGGGGATCGATTGGACACTGAAGCTTTCTTT.